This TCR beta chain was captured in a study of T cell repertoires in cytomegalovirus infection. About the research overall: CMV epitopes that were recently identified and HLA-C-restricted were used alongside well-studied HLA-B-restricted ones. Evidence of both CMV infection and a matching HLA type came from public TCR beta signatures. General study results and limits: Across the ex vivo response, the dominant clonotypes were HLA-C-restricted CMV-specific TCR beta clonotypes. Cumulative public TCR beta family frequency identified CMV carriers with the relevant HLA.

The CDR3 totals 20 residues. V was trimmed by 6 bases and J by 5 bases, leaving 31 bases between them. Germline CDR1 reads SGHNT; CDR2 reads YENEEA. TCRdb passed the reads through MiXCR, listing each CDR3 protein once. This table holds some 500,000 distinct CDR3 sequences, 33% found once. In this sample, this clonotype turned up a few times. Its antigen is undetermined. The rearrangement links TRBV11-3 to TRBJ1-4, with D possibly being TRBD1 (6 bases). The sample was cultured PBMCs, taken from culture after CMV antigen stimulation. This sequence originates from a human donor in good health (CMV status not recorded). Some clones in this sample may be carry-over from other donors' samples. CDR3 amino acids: CASSYHEIFRDNRKNEKLFF. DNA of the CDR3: TGTGCCAGCAGTTATCATGAGATTTTTCGGGACAACCGAAAAAATGAAAAACTGTTTTTT.